This TCR beta chain was recorded in a study of cytotoxic CD8 clonotypes in ibrutinib-treated CLL. Overall study: Complete response was seen in 2 patients and partial in about 24; around twelve progressed and roughly 14 stayed remitted after a median roughly 65 months. Average yields of roughly 260,000 productive templates and 94,082 productive rearrangements characterized the samples. Findings and caveats of the study: On treatment, the uncommon public clonotypes contracted or remained stable.

Cryopreserved PBMCs supplied approximately 2 micrograms of genomic DNA for TCR beta libraries. In the case of this clone: Its matching antigen is unknown.

Profiling relied on immunoSEQ multiplex PCR, and the TCRdb table lists in-frame clones only, not all of them. Of roughly 150,000 clones listed, under 90% were seen once; the top ten hold 3.5% to 5.5%. The germline CDR1 and CDR2 sequences are LNHNV and YYDKDF (reference sequence). V gave up 2 bases and J gave up 5 bases, with 8 bases separating them. The CDR3 sequence is 13 residues long. This sample comprised PBMCs, obtained after 24 months of ibrutinib treatment. The chain carries TRBV15 and TRBJ2-3; D not certain. The receptor was derived from a human donor with chronic lymphocytic leukemia. The CDR3 region has the DNA TGTGCCACCAGCAGAAACAAGGAAGATACGCAGTATTTT. It encodes CATSRNKEDTQYF.